This T cell receptor (beta chain) is drawn from a study of T cell responses to AZD1222 COVID-19 vaccine. Study-wide findings and caveats: Researchers report vaccine-associated CD4 TCRs spanning spike, with dominance at 160-218 and 743-854. Vaccination with two AZD1222 doses was followed by a rise in Spike-specific TCR breadth and depth.

The protocol was immunoSEQ multiplex PCR, while the TCRdb copy is restricted to in-frame clones and leaves out a portion. The sample carries over 150,000 clones, 85% to 90% recorded once. A note on this clone: The antigen is unknown.

From germline, CDR1 is SGHRS and CDR2 YFSETQ. The CDR3 runs to 15 residues. Trimming removed 0 bases from V and 0 bases from J, with 7 bases in between. Sequencing was performed on peripheral blood, taken on day 0 of AZD1222 vaccination. The chain is built from TRBV5-1 and TRBJ1-3; D is unclear. The sequence derives from an adult in good health. CDR3 bases: TGCGCCAGCAGCTTGGATGGCAGCTCTGGAAACACCATATATTTT. It yields the protein CASSLDGSSGNTIYF.